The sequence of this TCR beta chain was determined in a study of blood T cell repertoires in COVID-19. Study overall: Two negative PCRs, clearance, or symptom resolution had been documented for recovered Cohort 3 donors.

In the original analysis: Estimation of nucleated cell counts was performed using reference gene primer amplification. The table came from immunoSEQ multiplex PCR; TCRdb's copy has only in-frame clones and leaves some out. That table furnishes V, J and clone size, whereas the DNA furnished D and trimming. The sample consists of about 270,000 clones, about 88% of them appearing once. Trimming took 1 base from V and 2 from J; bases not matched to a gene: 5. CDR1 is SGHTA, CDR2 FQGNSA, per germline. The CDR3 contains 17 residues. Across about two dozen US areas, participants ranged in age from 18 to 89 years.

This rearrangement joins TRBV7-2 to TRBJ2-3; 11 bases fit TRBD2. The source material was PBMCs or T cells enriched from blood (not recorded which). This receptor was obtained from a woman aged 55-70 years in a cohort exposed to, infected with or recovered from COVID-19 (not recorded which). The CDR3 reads CASSLGGLAAFTDTQYF. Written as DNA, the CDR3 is TGTGCCAGCAGCTTAGGGGGACTAGCGGCATTCACAGATACGCAGTATTTT.